The 8 T cell receptor beta chains presented below share a single source sample, sequenced in a study of blood T cell repertoires in COVID-19. Data came from immunoSEQ multiplex PCR; TCRdb stores just in-frame clones and leaves some out. Here the sample spans roughly 100,000 clones, over 70% being singletons. Sequencing was carried out using peripheral blood. Receptor source: a human donor with acute or convalescent COVID-19. The donor label of this sample is uncertain.

V gene TRBV2 combines with J gene TRBJ2-1; 13 positions agree with TRBD2. CDR3 length equals 13 residues. Per the germline V gene, CDR1 is SNHLY and CDR2 is FYNNEI. The trim removed 8 bases at V and 14 bases at J, leaving 9 bases unmatched. This CDR3 reads CASSGLAGAGEFF. DNA of the CDR3: TGTGCCAGCTCAGGACTAGCGGGGGCTGGGGAGTTCTTC.

The genes are TRBV6-2 or TRBV6-3 and TRBJ2-2; 13 nucleotides agree with TRBD2. Unmatched junction bases numbered 7, after V lost 2 bases and J lost 4 bases. Germline-derived CDR1 and CDR2 are MNHEY and SVGEGT. The CDR3 extends over 18 amino acids. The DNA for the CDR3 is TGTGCCAGCAGTTACGGGACTAGCGGGGAACCATTCACCGGGGAGCTGTTTTTT. Encoded protein: CASSYGTSGEPFTGELFF.

As to this clone: The same CDR3 is also encoded by other DNA sequences in this sample. The chain recombines TRBV29-1 with TRBJ1-2; 7 nucleotides match TRBD1. V shed 7 bases, J shed 1 base, and the junction held 6 bases outside the gene matches. Germline assignment: CDR1 SQVTM and CDR2 ANQGSEA. This CDR3 is 13 amino acids long. DNA for the CDR3: TGCAGCGCTACGACAGGGCTTAACTATGGCTACACCTTC. Translated: CSATTGLNYGYTF. Together with reference TRBV29-1 and TRBJ1-2, the CDR3 gives the full variable domain: SAVISQKPSRDICQRGTSLTIQCQVDSQVTMMFWYRQQPGQSLTLIATANQGSEATYESGFVIDKFPISRPNLTFSTLTVSNMSPEDSSIYLCSATTGLNYGYTFGSGTRLTVV.

This clone has only a few counts. V gene TRBV6-2 or TRBV6-3 combines with J gene TRBJ2-2; the D gene is possibly TRBD2 (6 bases). The V and J ends lost 5 bases and 1 base respectively, with 17 bases between them. This CDR3 spans 17 amino acids. Germline V gene sequence: CDR1 MNHEY, CDR2 SVGEGT. CDR3 sequence reads: CASSQGRLAENTGELFF. The CDR3 DNA is TGTGCCAGCAGTCAAGGGCGCTTAGCGGAGAACACCGGGGAGCTGTTTTTT.

This clone was counted between two and nine times. The V gene is TRBV18, the J gene TRBJ1-1; 9 bases align to TRBD1. J gave up 8 bases and V 5 bases, and 9 bases lay outside the gene matches. CDR3 length: 14 residues. Germline loops: CDR1 KGHSH, CDR2 LQKENI. This CDR3 reads CASSAPGQGTEAFF. CDR3 DNA sequence: TGTGCCAGCTCAGCTCCGGGACAGGGAACCGAAGCTTTCTTT.

This clone was seen ten or more times. The V and J genes are TRBV19 and TRBJ1-2; D possibly corresponds to TRBD1 (6 bases). From germline, CDR1 is LNHDA and CDR2 SQIVND (reference sequence). CDR3 length: 14 residues. The germline V and J ends were trimmed by 5 bases and 4 bases, with 14 bases remaining between them. CDR3 DNA: TGTGCCAGTAGTCCCTCGGACAGAACCTATGGCTACACCTTC. Protein sequence: CASSPSDRTYGYTF.

This clone was recorded once. The chain employs TRBV7-9 and TRBJ1-6; 7 nucleotides match TRBD1. V trimming: 4 bases; J trimming: 7 bases; junction bases outside the gene matches: 13. This CDR3 spans 17 amino acids. Germline assignment: CDR1 SEHNR and CDR2 FQNEAQ (reference sequence). The CDR3 loop is CASSSERPGQWNSPLHF. In DNA form, the CDR3 reads TGTGCCAGCAGCTCAGAAAGACCGGGACAGTGGAATTCACCCCTCCACTTT.

This clone has ten or more counts. The rearrangement links TRBV4-2 to TRBJ1-5, with D uncertain. The CDR3 runs to 13 residues. The ends were cut back, 5 bases at V and 5 bases at J, with 10 bases in the middle. Germline CDR1 and CDR2: LGHNA and YNFKEQ. The CDR3 loop is CASSERNDQPQHF. The CDR3, as DNA: TGTGCCAGCAGCGAGCGGAACGATCAGCCCCAGCATTTT.